These 29 T cell receptor beta chains were all obtained from the same sample, sequenced in a study of CXCR3-negative and CXCR3-positive naive CD8 T cells. Overall study results and limits: CXCR3-expressing naive cells carried TRB CDR3s more hydrophobic than those of CXCR3-negative naive cells.

The antigens these receptors bind are not known. TRB cDNA was prepared as libraries by UMI-labeled 5' RACE. TCRdb re-called the 5' RACE reads and gives one entry per CDR3 protein, without DNA. The listing records over 95,000 distinct CDR3 sequences. Sample: naive CXCR3+ CD8+ T cells from blood. Noted subset: CD45RO-CCR7+CD27+CD95- naive CD8+ T cells expressing CXCR3 (TNR3+). Every receptor here comes from a human donor in good health. Some clones in this sample may be carry-over from other donors' samples.

This rearrangement joins TRBV28 to TRBJ1-1; the TCRdb call, TRBD1, lacks DNA for checking. CDR1 is MDHEN and CDR2 is SYDVKM in the germline V gene. CDR3 length: 14 amino acids. CDR3 sequence: CASSEIRGNTEAFF. The full variable domain, completed using reference TRBV28 and TRBJ1-1, is DVKVTQSSRYLVKRTGEKVFLECVQDMDHENMFWYRQDPGLGLRLIYFSYDVKMKEKGDIPEGYSVSREKKERFSLILESASTNQTSMYLCASSEIRGNTEAFFGQGTRLTVV.

V usage is TRBV27 and J usage is TRBJ2-2; TCRdb returns TRBD2, unconfirmable since there is no DNA. Germline CDR1 reads MNHEY; CDR2 reads SMNVEV (reference sequence). This CDR3 comprises 16 residues. The CDR3 protein is CASSAGLAGGTGELFF.

This sequence joins TRBV6-2 or TRBV6-3 and TRBJ2-1; absent DNA, TCRdb's TRBD1 call cannot be checked. This CDR3 comprises 15 residues. CDR1 MNHEY and CDR2 SVGEGT come from the germline V gene. The CDR3 spells CASSLTGTAINEQFF.

The chain carries TRBV7-9 and TRBJ2-1; TCRdb selects TRBD2, and the lack of DNA leaves this call unchecked. The germline gives CDR1 SEHNR, CDR2 FQNEAQ (reference sequence). The CDR3 sequence is 14 residues long. CDR3 loop: CASSLSGGPYEQFF.

The rearrangement uses TRBV7-9 and TRBJ2-5; TCRdb names TRBD2, which stays unverified in the absence of DNA. In germline, CDR1 is SEHNR, CDR2 FQNEAQ (reference sequence). This CDR3 is built from 15 residues. The CDR3 loop is CASSPGTSGSETQYF.

The CDR3 here is CASSYFLVGQVNQPQHF. The V gene is TRBV6-6, the J gene TRBJ1-5; TCRdb designates TRBD1, a call that cannot be tested without DNA. The CDR3 is 17 residues long. Germline V gives CDR1 MNHNY, CDR2 SVGAGI (reference sequence).

The chain has TRBV5-1 and TRBJ2-3; no DNA is available, so the TRBD2 call from TCRdb remains unchecked. CDR1 is SGHRS, CDR2 YFSETQ, per germline. The CDR3 spans 18 residues. Here the CDR3 reads CASSPGTSGGAGTDTQYF.

V gene TRBV7-3 combines with J gene TRBJ2-7; as DNA is missing, the TRBD2 call by TCRdb cannot be tested. The CDR3 has 13 amino acids. CDR1 is SGHTA and CDR2 is FQGTGA in the germline V gene. CDR3 amino acids: CASSSLTGYEQYF.

The chain is built from TRBV28 and TRBJ2-7. The CDR3 loop spans 16 amino acids. The germline CDR1 and CDR2 sequences are MDHEN and SYDVKM. CDR3 protein: CASSPVRSTWSYEQYF.

The chain recombines TRBV11-2 with TRBJ2-4; TCRdb proposes TRBD2, but this gene call is untestable without DNA. Per the germline V gene, CDR1 is SGHAT and CDR2 is FQNNGV. The CDR3 sequence is 13 residues long. CDR3 in amino acids: CASSGLAGDIQYF.

V gene TRBV3-1 combines with J gene TRBJ1-5; TCRdb gives TRBD1 as the D gene, but with no DNA this cannot be confirmed. Germline V gives CDR1 LGHDT, CDR2 YNNKEL (reference sequence). This CDR3 is 16 amino acids long. The CDR3 is CASSQGGTGGNQPQHF. The whole variable domain, remainder taken from reference TRBV3-1 and TRBJ1-5, is DTAVSQTPKYLVTQMGNDKSIKCEQNLGHDTMYWYKQDSKKFLKIMFSYNNKELIINETVPNRFSPKSPDKAHLNLHINSLELGDSAVYFCASSQGGTGGNQPQHFGDGTRLSIL.

This rearrangement joins TRBV5-1 to TRBJ2-3; there is no DNA to check the TCRdb D call of TRBD1. CDR3 length: 15 amino acids. Germline V gene lookup returns CDR1 SGHRS and CDR2 YFSETQ. Here the CDR3 reads CASSFRDRYTDTQYF.

The chain uses TRBV28 and TRBJ2-7; TCRdb lists TRBD1, though no DNA is available to test this call. Germline CDR1 and CDR2: MDHEN and SYDVKM. This CDR3 region has 14 residues. The CDR3 loop reads CASSFADRGYEQYF.

The genes are TRBV7-9 and TRBJ2-5; TCRdb's D gene call, TRBD1, goes unchecked for lack of DNA. CDR1 is SEHNR and CDR2 is FQNEAQ in the germline V gene (reference sequence). There are 15 residues in the CDR3. This chain's CDR3 is CASSDPGQAQETQYF.

V gene TRBV27 combines with J gene TRBJ2-1; TCRdb selects TRBD1, and the lack of DNA leaves this call unchecked. Germline lookup yields CDR1 MNHEY and CDR2 SMNVEV (reference sequence). CDR3 size: 15 residues. The CDR3 region is CASSFNAGAQNEQFF.

The chain combines TRBV5-1 with TRBJ2-1; TCRdb lists TRBD2, though no DNA is available to test this call. Germline CDR1 and CDR2: SGHRS and YFSETQ. CDR3 size: 16 residues. The CDR3 sequence: CASSHILVGSYNEQFF.

J is TRBJ2-5 and V is TRBV20-1; TCRdb returns TRBD1, unconfirmable since there is no DNA. Per the germline V gene, CDR1 is DFQATT and CDR2 is SNEGSKA (reference sequence). This CDR3 spans 14 amino acids. The CDR3 region is CSASSRGLQETQYF.

The rearrangement links TRBV12-3 or TRBV12-4 to TRBJ2-6. The CDR3 extends over 14 amino acids. CDR3 sequence: CASSLGRGANVLTF.

The chain carries TRBV7-9 and TRBJ2-2. The CDR3 runs to 17 residues. From germline, CDR1 is SEHNR and CDR2 FQNEAQ (reference sequence). This CDR3 is CASSWVVDSRNTGELFF.

This chain connects TRBV5-6 to TRBJ1-2; the D gene TCRdb calls, TRBD1, cannot be checked with no DNA. CDR3 size: 15 residues. Germline CDR1 is SGHDT and CDR2 is YYEEEE. The CDR3 sequence: CASTLSDSQYYGYTF.

The gene calls are TRBV6-5 and TRBJ2-5. From germline, CDR1 is MNHEY and CDR2 SVGAGI. This CDR3 contains 14 residues. The CDR3 protein is CASSLTPGQETQYF.

V usage is TRBV6-5 and J usage is TRBJ2-7. Germline V gives CDR1 MNHEY, CDR2 SVGAGI. The CDR3 is 14 amino acids. The CDR3 is CASSYSGQLYEQYF.

The rearrangement joins TRBV29-1 to TRBJ2-1; with no DNA, the TCRdb D assignment of TRBD1 cannot be verified. Germline lookup yields CDR1 SQVTM and CDR2 ANQGSEA. The CDR3 sequence is 14 residues long. CDR3 residues: CSVEGQGAENEQFF.

V usage is TRBV5-6 and J usage is TRBJ2-3; TCRdb picks TRBD2, but there is no DNA to check that call. Per the germline V gene, CDR1 is SGHDT and CDR2 is YYEEEE. The CDR3 is made up of 16 amino acids. This CDR3 is CASSPEEVRSADTQYF.

The V and J genes are TRBV9 and TRBJ2-2. The CDR3 sequence is 12 residues long. The germline gives CDR1 SGDLS, CDR2 YYNGEE. CDR3: CASSPVTGELFF. Full variable domain (outside the CDR3, taken from reference TRBV9 and TRBJ2-2): DSGVTQTPKHLITATGQRVTLRCSPRSGDLSVYWYQQSLDQGLQFLIQYYNGEERAKGNILERFSAQQFPDLHSELNLSSLELGDSALYFCASSPVTGELFFGEGSRLTVL.

This chain joins TRBV6-5 and TRBJ1-5; the TCRdb call, TRBD1, lacks DNA for checking. This CDR3 comprises 15 residues. The V gene's germline CDR1 is MNHEY and CDR2 SVGAGI. CDR3 sequence: CASSPGRELNQPQHF.

The chain carries TRBV7-9 and TRBJ1-2; the TCRdb D gene call, TRBD1, has no DNA to confirm it. This CDR3 is built from 14 residues. Germline lookup yields CDR1 SEHNR and CDR2 FQNEAQ (reference sequence). The CDR3 loop reads CASSFSGGGDGYTF.

V usage is TRBV6-2 or TRBV6-3 and J usage is TRBJ2-7; TCRdb proposes TRBD1, but this gene call is untestable without DNA. CDR1 MNHEY and CDR2 SVGEGT come from the germline V gene. The length of the CDR3 is 18 residues. The CDR3 here is CASTTTPSEGSLSYEQYF.

This chain joins TRBV7-9 and TRBJ2-7. The germline gives CDR1 SEHNR, CDR2 FQNEAQ (reference sequence). The length of the CDR3 is 13 residues. The CDR3 here is CASSLSVNYEQYF.